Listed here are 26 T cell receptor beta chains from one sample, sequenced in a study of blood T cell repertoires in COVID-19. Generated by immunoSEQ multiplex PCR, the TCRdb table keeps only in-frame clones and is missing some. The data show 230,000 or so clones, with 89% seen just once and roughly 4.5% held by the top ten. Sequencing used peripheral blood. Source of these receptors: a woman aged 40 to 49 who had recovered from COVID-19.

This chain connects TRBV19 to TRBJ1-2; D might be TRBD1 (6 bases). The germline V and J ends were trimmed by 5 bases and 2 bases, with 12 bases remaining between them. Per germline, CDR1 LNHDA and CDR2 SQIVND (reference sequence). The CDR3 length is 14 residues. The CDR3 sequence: CASSGLGQNYGYTF. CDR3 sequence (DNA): TGTGCCAGTAGTGGTCTCGGACAGAACTATGGCTACACCTTC.

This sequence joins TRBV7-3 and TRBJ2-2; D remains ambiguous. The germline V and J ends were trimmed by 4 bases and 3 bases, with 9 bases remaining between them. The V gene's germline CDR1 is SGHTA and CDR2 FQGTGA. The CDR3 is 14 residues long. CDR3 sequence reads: CASSSSGYTGELFF. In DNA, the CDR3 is TGTGCCAGCAGCTCCTCCGGGTACACCGGGGAGCTGTTTTTT. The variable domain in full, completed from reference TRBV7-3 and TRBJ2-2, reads GAGVSQTPSNKVTEKGKYVELRCDPISGHTALYWYRQSLGQGPEFLIYFQGTGAADDSGLPNDRFFAVRPEGSVSTLKIQRTERGDSAVYLCASSSSGYTGELFFGEGSRLTVL.

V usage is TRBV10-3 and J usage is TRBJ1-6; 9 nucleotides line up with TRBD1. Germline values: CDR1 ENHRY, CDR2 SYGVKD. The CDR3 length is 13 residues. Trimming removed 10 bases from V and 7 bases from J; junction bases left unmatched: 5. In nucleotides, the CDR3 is TGTGCCAGCGGAGGGACAGGGAATTCACCCCTCCACTTT. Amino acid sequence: CASGGTGNSPLHF.

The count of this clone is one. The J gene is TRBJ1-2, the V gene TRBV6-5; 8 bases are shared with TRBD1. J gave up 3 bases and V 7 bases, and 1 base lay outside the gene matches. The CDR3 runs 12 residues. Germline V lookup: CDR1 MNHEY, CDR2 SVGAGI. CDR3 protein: CASKTGDYGYTF. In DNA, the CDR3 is TGTGCCAGCAAGACAGGGGACTATGGCTACACCTTC.

This CDR3 is CSVVGSGGFYNEQFF. The CDR3 coding sequence is TGCAGCGTTGTGGGTAGCGGGGGGTTCTACAATGAGCAGTTCTTC. The rearrangement uses TRBV29-1 and TRBJ2-1, with 10 bases lining up with TRBD2. The length of the CDR3 is 15 residues. Germline CDR1 reads SQVTM; CDR2 reads ANQGSEA. Trimming cost V 4 bases and J 3 bases; bases outside gene matches: 6.

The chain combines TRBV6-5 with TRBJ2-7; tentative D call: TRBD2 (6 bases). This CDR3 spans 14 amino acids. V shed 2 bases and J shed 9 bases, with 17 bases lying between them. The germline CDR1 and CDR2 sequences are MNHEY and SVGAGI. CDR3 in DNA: TGTGCCAGCAGTTACCAAGGGACGGTCGGGGGGCAGTACTTC. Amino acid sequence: CASSYQGTVGGQYF.

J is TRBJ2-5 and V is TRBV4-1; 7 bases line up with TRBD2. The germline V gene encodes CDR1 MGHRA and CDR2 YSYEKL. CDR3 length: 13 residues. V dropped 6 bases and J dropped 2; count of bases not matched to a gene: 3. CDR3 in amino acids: CASSRGGQETQYF. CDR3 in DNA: TGCGCCAGCAGTAGGGGAGGGCAAGAGACCCAGTACTTC.

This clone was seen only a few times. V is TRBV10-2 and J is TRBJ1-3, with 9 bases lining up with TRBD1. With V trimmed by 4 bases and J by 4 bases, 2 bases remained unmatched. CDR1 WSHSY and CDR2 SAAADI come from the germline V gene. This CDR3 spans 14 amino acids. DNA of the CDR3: TGCGCCAGCAGTGGGACAGGGGAAGGAAACACCATATATTTT. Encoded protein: CASSGTGEGNTIYF.

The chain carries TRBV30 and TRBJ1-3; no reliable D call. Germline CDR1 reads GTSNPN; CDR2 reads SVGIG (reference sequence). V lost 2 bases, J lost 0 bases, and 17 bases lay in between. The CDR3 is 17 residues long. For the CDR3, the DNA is TGTGCCTGGAGTATAGACACCCCAACTTTCTCTGGAAACACCATATATTTT. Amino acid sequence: CAWSIDTPTFSGNTIYF.

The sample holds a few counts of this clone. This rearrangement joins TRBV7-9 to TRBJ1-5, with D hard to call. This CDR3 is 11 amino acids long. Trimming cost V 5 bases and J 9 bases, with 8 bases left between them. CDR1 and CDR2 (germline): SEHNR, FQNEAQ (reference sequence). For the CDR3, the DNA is TGTGCCAGCAGCCTAAGCGGGCCCCAGCATTTT. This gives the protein CASSLSGPQHF.

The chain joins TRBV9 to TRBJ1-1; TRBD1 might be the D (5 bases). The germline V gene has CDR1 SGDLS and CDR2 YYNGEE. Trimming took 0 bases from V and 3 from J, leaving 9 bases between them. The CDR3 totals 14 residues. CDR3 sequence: CASSVEGIDTEAFF. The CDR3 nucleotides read TGTGCCAGCAGCGTAGAGGGGATTGACACTGAAGCTTTCTTT.

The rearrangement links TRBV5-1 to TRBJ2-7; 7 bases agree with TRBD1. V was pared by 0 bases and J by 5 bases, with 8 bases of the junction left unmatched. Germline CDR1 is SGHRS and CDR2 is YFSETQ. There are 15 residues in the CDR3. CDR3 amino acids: CASSLAGTVFDEQYF. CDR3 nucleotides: TGCGCCAGCAGCTTGGCGGGGACAGTGTTTGACGAGCAGTACTTC.

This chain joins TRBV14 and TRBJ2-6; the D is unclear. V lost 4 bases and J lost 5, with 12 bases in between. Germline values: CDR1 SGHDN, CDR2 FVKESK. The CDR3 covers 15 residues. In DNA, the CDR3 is TGTGCCAGCAGCCCCGAGCGTGTGAGGGCCAACGTCCTGACTTTC. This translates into CASSPERVRANVLTF.

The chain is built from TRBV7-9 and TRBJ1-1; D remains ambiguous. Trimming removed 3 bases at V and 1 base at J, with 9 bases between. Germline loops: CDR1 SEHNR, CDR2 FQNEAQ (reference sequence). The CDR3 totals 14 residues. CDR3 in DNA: TGTGCCAGCAGCTTGACAATACGGAACACTGAAGCTTTCTTT. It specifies CASSLTIRNTEAFF.

As DNA, the CDR3 is TGCGCCAGCAGTGAACTAGCGGGGGGAACCGGGGAGCTGTTTTTT. This codes for CASSELAGGTGELFF. This rearrangement joins TRBV10-2 to TRBJ2-2; TRBD2 matches at 12 bases. J lost 5 bases, V lost 3 bases, and 1 base had no gene match. CDR3 length: 15 amino acids. Looked up from germline, CDR1 is WSHSY and CDR2 is SAAADI.

As DNA, the CDR3 is TGTGCCAGTAGTAGGGGACAGGGGGCGAAAGGAAACACCATATATTTT. It encodes CASSRGQGAKGNTIYF. J is TRBJ1-3 and V is TRBV19; 12 positions match TRBD1. This CDR3 has 16 residues. J was trimmed by 4 bases and V by 4 bases; bases with no gene match: 5. From germline, CDR1 is LNHDA and CDR2 SQIVND (reference sequence). The full variable domain, rest sourced from reference TRBV19 and TRBJ1-3, is DGGITQSPKYLFRKEGQNVTLSCEQNLNHDAMYWYRQDPGQGLRLIYYSQIVNDFQKGDIAEGYSVSREKKESFPLTVTSAQKNPTAFYLCASSRGQGAKGNTIYFGEGSWLTVV.

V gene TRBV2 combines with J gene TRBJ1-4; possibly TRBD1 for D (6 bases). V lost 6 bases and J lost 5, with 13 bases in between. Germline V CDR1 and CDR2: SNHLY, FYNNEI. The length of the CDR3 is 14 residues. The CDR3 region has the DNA TGTGCCAGCAGGGCGGACAGCTGGAATGAAAAACTGTTTTTT. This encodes CASRADSWNEKLFF.

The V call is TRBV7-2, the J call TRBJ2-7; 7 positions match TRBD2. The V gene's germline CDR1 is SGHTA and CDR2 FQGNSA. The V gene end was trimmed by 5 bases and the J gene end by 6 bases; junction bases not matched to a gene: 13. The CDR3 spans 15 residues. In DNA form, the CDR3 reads TGTGCCAGCAGCAGCATATTGGGTAGGGAGGGCGAGCAGTACTTC. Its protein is CASSSILGREGEQYF.

CDR3 loop: CASSNDEGVWSGYTF. The CDR3 DNA reads TGCGCCAGCAGTAACGACGAGGGAGTATGGTCTGGCTACACCTTC. J is TRBJ1-2 and V is TRBV5-1; D call uncertain. The ends were cut back, 5 bases at V and 7 bases at J, with 21 bases in the middle. CDR3 size: 15 residues. CDR1 SGHRS and CDR2 YFSETQ come from the germline V gene.

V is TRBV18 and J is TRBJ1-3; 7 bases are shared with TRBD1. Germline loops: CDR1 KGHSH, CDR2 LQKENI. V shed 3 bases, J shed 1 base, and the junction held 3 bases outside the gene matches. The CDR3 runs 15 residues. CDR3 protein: CASSPNRGSGNTIYF. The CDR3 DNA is TGTGCCAGCTCACCTAACAGGGGTTCTGGAAACACCATATATTTT.

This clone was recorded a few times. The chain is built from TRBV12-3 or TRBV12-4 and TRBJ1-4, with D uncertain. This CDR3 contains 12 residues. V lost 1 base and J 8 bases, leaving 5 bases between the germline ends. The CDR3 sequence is CASSLGTEKLFF. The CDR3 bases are TGTGCCAGCAGTTTAGGTACAGAAAAACTGTTTTTT.

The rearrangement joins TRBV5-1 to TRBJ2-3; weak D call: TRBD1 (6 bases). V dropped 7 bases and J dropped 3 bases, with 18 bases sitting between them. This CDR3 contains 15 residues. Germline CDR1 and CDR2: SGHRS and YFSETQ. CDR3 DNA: TGCGCCAGCTACCCAACAGGGACGAGTACAGATACGCAGTATTTT. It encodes CASYPTGTSTDTQYF. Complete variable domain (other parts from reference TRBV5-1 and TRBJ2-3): KAGVTQTPRYLIKTRGQQVTLSCSPISGHRSVSWYQQTPGQGLQFLFEYFSETQRNKGNFPGRFSGRQFSNSRSEMNVSTLELGDSALYLCASYPTGTSTDTQYFGPGTRLTVL.

CDR3 protein: CATDGQDENYEQYV. The CDR3 DNA is TGTGCCACCGATGGACAGGATGAAAACTACGAGCAGTACGTC. The chain is built from TRBV6-5 and TRBJ2-7, with TRBD1 identical over 7 bases. The CDR3 totals 14 residues. J lost 3 bases, V lost 10 bases, and 12 bases had no gene match. CDR1 and CDR2 (germline): MNHEY, SVGAGI.

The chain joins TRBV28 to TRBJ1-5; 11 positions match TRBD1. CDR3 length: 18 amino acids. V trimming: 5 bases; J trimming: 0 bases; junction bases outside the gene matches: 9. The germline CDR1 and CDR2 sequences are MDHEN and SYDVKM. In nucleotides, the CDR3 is TGTGCCAGCAGTATGGGGACAGGGGGTCACTCTAGCAATCAGCCCCAGCATTTT. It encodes CASSMGTGGHSSNQPQHF.

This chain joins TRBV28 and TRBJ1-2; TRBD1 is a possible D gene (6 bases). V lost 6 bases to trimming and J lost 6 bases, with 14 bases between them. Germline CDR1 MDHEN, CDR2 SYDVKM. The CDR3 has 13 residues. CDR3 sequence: CASSTGRENGYTF. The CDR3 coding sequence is TGTGCCAGCAGCACAGGGAGGGAGAATGGCTACACCTTC.

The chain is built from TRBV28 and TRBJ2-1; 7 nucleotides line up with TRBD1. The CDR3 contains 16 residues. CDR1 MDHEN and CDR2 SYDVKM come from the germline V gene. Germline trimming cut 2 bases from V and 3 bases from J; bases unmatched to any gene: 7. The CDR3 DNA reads TGTGCCAGCAGTTTAGGTGGACAGGAGATCTACAATGAGCAGTTCTTC. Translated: CASSLGGQEIYNEQFF.